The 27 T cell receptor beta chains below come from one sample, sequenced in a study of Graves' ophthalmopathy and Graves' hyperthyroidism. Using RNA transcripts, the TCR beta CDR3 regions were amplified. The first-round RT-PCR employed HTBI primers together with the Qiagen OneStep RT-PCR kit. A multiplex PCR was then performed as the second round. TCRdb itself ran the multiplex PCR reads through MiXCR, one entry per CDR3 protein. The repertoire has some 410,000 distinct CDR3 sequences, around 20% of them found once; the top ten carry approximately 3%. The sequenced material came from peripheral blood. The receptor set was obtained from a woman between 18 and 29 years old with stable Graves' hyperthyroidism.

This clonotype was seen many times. The CDR3: CSAYRSYEQYF. CDR3 DNA: TGCAGTGCTTACAGGTCGTACGAGCAGTACTTC. This chain joins TRBV20-1 and TRBJ2-7; a weak D match, TRBD1 (5 bases). The V end was cut by 5 bases, the J end by 4 bases, with 9 bases between. The germline CDR1 and CDR2 sequences are DFQATT and SNEGSKA (reference sequence). The CDR3 is 11 residues long.

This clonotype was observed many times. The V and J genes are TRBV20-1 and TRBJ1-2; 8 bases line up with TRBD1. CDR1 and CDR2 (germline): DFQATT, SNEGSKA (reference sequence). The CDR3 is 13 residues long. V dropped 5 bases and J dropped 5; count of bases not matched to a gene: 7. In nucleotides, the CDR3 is TGCAGTGCTCTAAACAGGGGGTATTATGGCTACACCTTC. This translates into CSALNRGYYGYTF.

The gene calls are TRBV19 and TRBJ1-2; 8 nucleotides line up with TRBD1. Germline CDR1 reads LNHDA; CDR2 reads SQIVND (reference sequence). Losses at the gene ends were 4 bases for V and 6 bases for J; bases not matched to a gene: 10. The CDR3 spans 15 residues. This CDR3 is CASSTSGGAPDGYTF. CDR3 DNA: TGTGCCAGTAGTACATCAGGGGGCGCCCCGGATGGCTACACCTTC.

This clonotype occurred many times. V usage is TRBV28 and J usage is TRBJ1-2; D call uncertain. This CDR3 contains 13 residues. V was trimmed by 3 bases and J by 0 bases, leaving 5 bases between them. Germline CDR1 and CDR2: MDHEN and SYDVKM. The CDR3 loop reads CASSLATNYGYTF. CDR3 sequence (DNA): TGTGCCAGCAGTTTGGCGACTAACTATGGCTACACCTTC.

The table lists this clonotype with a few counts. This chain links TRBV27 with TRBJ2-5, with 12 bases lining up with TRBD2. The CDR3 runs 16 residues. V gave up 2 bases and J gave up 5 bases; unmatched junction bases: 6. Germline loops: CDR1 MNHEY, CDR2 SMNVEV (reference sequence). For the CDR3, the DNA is TGTGCCAGCAGTTTAATCACTAGCGGGGGGCCGGAGACCCAGTACTTC. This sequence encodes CASSLITSGGPETQYF.

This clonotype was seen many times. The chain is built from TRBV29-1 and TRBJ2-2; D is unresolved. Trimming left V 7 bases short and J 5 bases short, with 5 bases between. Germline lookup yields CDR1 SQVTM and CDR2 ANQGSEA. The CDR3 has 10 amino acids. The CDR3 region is CSALTGELFF. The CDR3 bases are TGCAGCGCTCTGACCGGGGAGCTGTTTTTT.

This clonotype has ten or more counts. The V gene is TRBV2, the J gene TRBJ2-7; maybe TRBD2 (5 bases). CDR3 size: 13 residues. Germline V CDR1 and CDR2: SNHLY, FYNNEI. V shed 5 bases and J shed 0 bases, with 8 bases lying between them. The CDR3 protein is CASSTRVSYEQYF. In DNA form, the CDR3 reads TGTGCCAGCAGTACGAGGGTCTCCTACGAGCAGTACTTC. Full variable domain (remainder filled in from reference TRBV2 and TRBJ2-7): EPEVTQTPSHQVTQMGQEVILRCVPISNHLYFYWYRQILGQKVEFLVSFYNNEISEKSEIFDDQFSVERPDGSNFTLKIRSTKLEDSAMYFCASSTRVSYEQYFGPGTRLTVT.

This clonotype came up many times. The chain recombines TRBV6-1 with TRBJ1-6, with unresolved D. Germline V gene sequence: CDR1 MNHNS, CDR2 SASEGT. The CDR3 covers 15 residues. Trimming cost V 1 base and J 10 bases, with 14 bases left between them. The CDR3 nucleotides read TGTGCCAGCAGTGAAGAGGAGGCGCGAGGATCACCCCTCCACTTT. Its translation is CASSEEEARGSPLHF.

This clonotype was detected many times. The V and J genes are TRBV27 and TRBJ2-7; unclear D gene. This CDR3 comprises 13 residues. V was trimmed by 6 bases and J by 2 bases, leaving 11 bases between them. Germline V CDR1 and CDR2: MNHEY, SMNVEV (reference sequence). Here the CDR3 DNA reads TGTGCCAGCAGAGCTAACGGGCCCTACGAGCAGTACTTC. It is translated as CASRANGPYEQYF.

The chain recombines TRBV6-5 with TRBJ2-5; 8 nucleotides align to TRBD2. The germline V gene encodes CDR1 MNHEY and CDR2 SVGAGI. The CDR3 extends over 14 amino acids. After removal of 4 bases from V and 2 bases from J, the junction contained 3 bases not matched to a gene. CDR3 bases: TGTGCCAGCAGTTTTAGCGGGAAGCAAGAGACCCAGTACTTC. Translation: CASSFSGKQETQYF.

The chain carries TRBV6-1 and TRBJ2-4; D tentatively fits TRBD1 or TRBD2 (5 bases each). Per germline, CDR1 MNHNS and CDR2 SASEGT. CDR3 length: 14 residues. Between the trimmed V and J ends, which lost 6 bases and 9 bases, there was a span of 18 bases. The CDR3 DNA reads TGTGCCAGCAGGAAGGGACCTCCCCGGAGCATTCAGTACTTC. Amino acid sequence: CASRKGPPRSIQYF.

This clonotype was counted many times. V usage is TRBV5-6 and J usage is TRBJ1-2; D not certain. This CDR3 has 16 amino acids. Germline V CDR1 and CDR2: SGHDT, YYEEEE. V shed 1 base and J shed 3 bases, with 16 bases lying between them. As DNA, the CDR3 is TGTGCCAGCAGCTTGCACCGACGCCTTGCGGACTATGGCTACACCTTC. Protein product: CASSLHRRLADYGYTF.

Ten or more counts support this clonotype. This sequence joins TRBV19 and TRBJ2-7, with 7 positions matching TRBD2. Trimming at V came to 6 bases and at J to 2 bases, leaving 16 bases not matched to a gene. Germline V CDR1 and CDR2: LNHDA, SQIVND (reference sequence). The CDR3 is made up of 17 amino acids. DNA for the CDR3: TGTGCCAGTAGCCTCCCGCCCCGGGCGGGAGCGCCCTACGAGCAGTACTTC. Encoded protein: CASSLPPRAGAPYEQYF.

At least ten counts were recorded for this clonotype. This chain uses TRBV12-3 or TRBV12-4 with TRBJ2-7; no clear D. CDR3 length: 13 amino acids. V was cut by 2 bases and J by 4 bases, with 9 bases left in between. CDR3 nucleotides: TGTGCCAGCAGTTTATATAACTTTTACGAGCAGTACTTC. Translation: CASSLYNFYEQYF.

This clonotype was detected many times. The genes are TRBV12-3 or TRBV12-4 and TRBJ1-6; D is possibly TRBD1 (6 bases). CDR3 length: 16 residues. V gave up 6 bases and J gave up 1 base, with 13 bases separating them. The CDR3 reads CASRGAGGSYNSPLHF. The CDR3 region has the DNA TGTGCCAGCAGGGGGGCCGGCGGGTCCTATAATTCACCCCTCCACTTT.

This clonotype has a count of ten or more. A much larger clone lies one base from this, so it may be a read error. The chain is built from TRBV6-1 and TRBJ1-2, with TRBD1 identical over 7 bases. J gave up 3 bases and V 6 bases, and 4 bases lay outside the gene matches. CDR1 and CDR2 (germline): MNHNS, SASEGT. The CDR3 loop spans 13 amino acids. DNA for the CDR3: TGTGCCAGCAGCCGGGACAGCTACTATGGCTACACCTTC. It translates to CASSRDSYYGYTF.

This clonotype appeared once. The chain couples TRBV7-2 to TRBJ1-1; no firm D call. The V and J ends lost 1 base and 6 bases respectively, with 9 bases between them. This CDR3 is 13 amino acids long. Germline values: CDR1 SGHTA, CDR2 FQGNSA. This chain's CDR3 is CASSLDRTPEAFF. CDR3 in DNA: TGTGCCAGCAGCTTAGATCGGACGCCTGAAGCTTTCTTT.

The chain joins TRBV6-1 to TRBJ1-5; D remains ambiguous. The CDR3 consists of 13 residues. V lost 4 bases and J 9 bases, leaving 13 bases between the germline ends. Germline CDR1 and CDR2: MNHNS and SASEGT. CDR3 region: CASSAQRSLPQHF. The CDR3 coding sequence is TGTGCCAGCAGTGCCCAGCGGTCACTGCCCCAGCATTTT.

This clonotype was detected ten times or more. The CDR3 coding sequence is TGTGCCAGCAGCTTAAGCCGGATTAGGGATACTGAAGCTTTCTTT. Amino acids: CASSLSRIRDTEAFF. V gene TRBV7-3 combines with J gene TRBJ1-1; no clear D. Between the trimmed V and J ends, which lost 1 base and 5 bases, there was a span of 14 bases. This CDR3 comprises 15 residues. Germline V gene data show CDR1 as SGHTA and CDR2 as FQGTGA.

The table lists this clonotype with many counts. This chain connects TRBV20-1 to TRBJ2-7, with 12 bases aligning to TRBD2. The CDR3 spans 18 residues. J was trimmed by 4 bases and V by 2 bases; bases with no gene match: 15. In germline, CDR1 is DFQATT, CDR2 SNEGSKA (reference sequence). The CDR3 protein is CSARRGLAGVLAEYEQYF. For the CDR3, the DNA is TGCAGTGCTAGAAGGGGACTAGCGGGTGTTTTGGCCGAGTACGAGCAGTACTTC.

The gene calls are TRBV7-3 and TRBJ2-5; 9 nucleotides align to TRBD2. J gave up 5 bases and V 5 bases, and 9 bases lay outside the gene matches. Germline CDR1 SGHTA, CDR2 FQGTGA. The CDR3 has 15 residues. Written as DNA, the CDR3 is TGTGCCAGCAGCGCCTTGGGGGCGGGAGGGGAGACCCAGTACTTC. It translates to CASSALGAGGETQYF. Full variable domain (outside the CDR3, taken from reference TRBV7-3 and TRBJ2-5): GAGVSQTPSNKVTEKGKYVELRCDPISGHTALYWYRQSLGQGPEFLIYFQGTGAADDSGLPNDRFFAVRPEGSVSTLKIQRTERGDSAVYLCASSALGAGGETQYFGPGTRLLVL.

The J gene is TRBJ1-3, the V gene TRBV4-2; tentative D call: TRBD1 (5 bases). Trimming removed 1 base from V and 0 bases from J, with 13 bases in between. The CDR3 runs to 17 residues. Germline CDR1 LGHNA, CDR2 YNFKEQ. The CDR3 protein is CASSQVGTVNSGNTIYF. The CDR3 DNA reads TGTGCCAGCAGCCAAGTCGGGACGGTAAACTCTGGAAACACCATATATTTT.

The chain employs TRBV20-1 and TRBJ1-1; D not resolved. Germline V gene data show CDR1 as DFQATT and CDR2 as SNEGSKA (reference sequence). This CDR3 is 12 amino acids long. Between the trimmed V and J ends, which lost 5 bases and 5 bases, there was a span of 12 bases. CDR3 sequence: CSAAGPMTEAFF. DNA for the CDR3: TGCAGTGCTGCCGGGCCTATGACTGAAGCTTTCTTT.

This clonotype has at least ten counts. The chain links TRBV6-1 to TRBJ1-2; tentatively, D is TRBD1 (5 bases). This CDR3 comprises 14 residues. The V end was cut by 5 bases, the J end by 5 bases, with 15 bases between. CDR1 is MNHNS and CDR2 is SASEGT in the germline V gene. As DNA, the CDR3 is TGTGCCAGCAGTCGCCAGGGTGGTCGATATGGCTACACCTTC. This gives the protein CASSRQGGRYGYTF.

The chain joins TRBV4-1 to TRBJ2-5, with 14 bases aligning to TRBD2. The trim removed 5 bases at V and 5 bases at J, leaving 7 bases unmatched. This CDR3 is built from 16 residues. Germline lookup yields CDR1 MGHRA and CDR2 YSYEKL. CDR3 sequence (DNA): TGCGCCAGCAGCGTCCGACTAGCGGGGGGGCGGGAGACCCAGTACTTC. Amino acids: CASSVRLAGGRETQYF.

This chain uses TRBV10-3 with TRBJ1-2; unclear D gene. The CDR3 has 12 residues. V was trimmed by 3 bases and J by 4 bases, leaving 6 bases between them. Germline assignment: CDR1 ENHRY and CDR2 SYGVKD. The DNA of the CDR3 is TGTGCCATCAGTGACGATGTCTATGGCTACACCTTC. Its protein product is CAISDDVYGYTF.

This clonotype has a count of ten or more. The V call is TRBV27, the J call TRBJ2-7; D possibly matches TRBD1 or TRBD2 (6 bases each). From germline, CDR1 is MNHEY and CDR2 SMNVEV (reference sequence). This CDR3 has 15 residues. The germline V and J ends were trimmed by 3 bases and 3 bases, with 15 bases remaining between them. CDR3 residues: CASSFRRRGDYEQYF. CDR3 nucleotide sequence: TGTGCCAGCAGTTTTCGTCGGAGGGGGGACTACGAGCAGTACTTC.